The rows below give T cell receptor beta chains drawn from one sample of a study of T-cell reconstitution after alpha-beta-depleted transplantation in children. TCRdb recomputed calls from the PCR reads with MiXCR, one row per CDR3 protein. The top ten clones hold under 15% of a sample with about 200,000 distinct CDR3 sequences, about 14% of them seen once. The source material was PBMCs from the stem cell graft donor, sampled from the stem cell graft. The source is a human donor who donated a stem cell graft to a child with acute lymphoblastic leukemia. CDR3s leave out the opening cysteine and the closing phenylalanine or tryptophan. A row's size may be missing; if present it is once, few, many or a size class.

v_gene,abundance,CDR3aa
TRBV27,many,ASSHPGGSTDTQY
TRBV4-2,many,ASSQDLNRGPSLYGYT
TRBV12-3/TRBV12-4,many,ASSSGGYNEQF
TRBV28,many,AATTWGQPQH
TRBV5-1,.,ASSLAGTGSYNEQF
TRBV5-6,.,ASSLLGLAGGGQF
TRBV5-1,many,ASSPVPGSYNEQF
TRBV20-1,.,SGALAGVAKNIQY
TRBV30,few,AWSVTGGREQY
TRBV20-1,few,SAIRGSNQPQH
TRBV12-3/TRBV12-4,once,ASSSQFNTEAF
TRBV6-5,many,ASSYLRSQETQY
TRBV2,.,ASSYTSGIYNEQF
TRBV12-3/TRBV12-4,many,ASKATGAHGYT
TRBV10-3,many,AISEGGTTEAF
TRBV5-4,once,ASSLFSGFGEQF
TRBV29-1,.,SVESSKEAWSNEQF
TRBV29-1,many,SAGALGNTEAF
TRBV5-1,many,ASSFNRDGSYEQY
TRBV7-6,many,ASSLVAATGANVLT
TRBV5-1,.,ASSLEGQASFSTQY
TRBV5-1,many,ASTTGDPHNEQF
TRBV25-1,few,ASSETGPNTEAF
TRBV12-3/TRBV12-4,many,ASSLTGDTYNEQF
TRBV5-1,many,ASLGDGANVLT
TRBV27,many,ASSSAGRFTEAF
TRBV5-1,many,ASSLADTQETQY